These 13 T cell receptor beta chains came from one sample sequenced in a study of beta chain features in type 1 diabetes. Study-wide findings and caveats: Moderate but significant shortening of TCRB CDR3s was recorded in all four CD4+ subsets from Type 1 diabetes patients.

The isolated RNA, all of it, was reverse transcribed, so expressed TCRB transcripts were what got sequenced. TCRdb's copy holds only in-frame clones and misses some; the assay was immunoSEQ multiplex PCR. The sample lists around 310,000 clones, roughly 14% occurring once. These TCRs' antigens remain unknown. What was sequenced was naive CD4+ T cells from blood. The source of these receptors is a young woman with type 1 diabetes.

This sequence joins TRBV6-5 and TRBJ2-3; D ambiguous. Deletions cut 1 base from V and 3 bases from J, with 5 bases between. The CDR3 contains 13 residues. Per germline, CDR1 MNHEY and CDR2 SVGAGI. As DNA, the CDR3 is TGTGCCAGCAGTTACTTCGGTACAGATACGCAGTATTTT. Translating gives CASSYFGTDTQYF.

This clone was detected only a few times. In DNA, the CDR3 is TGTGCCAGCACCCAGGGGGGTGGCTACACCTTC. Amino acids: CASTQGGGYTF. The chain joins TRBV28 to TRBJ1-2; 7 nucleotides match TRBD1. Trimming at V came to 7 bases and at J to 7 bases, leaving 3 bases not matched to a gene. The CDR3 length is 11 residues. Per the germline V gene, CDR1 is MDHEN and CDR2 is SYDVKM.

This clone was found a few times. J is TRBJ1-2 and V is TRBV5-1, with 11 bases lining up with TRBD1. The CDR3 runs 17 residues. The germline V gene encodes CDR1 SGHRS and CDR2 YFSETQ. Losses at the gene ends were 1 base for V and 3 bases for J; bases not matched to a gene: 8. The CDR3 DNA reads as TGCGCCAGCAGCTTGCGGGACAGGGGGTTCCGCGACTATGGCTACACCTTC. Encoded protein: CASSLRDRGFRDYGYTF. Full variable domain (outside the CDR3, taken from reference TRBV5-1 and TRBJ1-2): KAGVTQTPRYLIKTRGQQVTLSCSPISGHRSVSWYQQTPGQGLQFLFEYFSETQRNKGNFPGRFSGRQFSNSRSEMNVSTLELGDSALYLCASSLRDRGFRDYGYTFGSGTRLTVV.

This CDR3 reads CASTPSGTGNSEQFF. CDR3 DNA: TGTGCCAGCACTCCTAGCGGGACCGGGAATAGTGAGCAGTTCTTC. The chain combines TRBV7-2 with TRBJ2-1; TRBD2 aligns across 9 bases. Germline V lookup: CDR1 SGHTA, CDR2 FQGNSA. With 7 bases clipped from V and 9 bases from J, the junction kept 13 bases outside the gene matches. The CDR3 runs to 15 residues.

This chain connects TRBV5-6 to TRBJ2-5; 7 nucleotides match TRBD1. V shed 3 bases and J 0 bases; nucleotides not matched to a gene: 8. Germline assignment: CDR1 SGHDT and CDR2 YYEEEE. The CDR3 spans 16 residues. The chain's CDR3 is CASSYLTGSYQETQYF. The CDR3 nucleotides are TGTGCCAGCAGCTACCTGACAGGGAGCTACCAAGAGACCCAGTACTTC.

This clone was counted between two and nine times. Here the CDR3 reads CASSFDRGDTEAFF. The CDR3 DNA reads TGTGCCAGCAGCTTTGATCGGGGGGACACTGAAGCTTTCTTT. The chain employs TRBV7-3 and TRBJ1-1; D is possibly TRBD1 (5 bases). This CDR3 has 14 amino acids. In germline, CDR1 is SGHTA, CDR2 FQGTGA. Between the trimmed V and J ends, which lost 3 bases and 3 bases, there was a span of 11 bases.

This chain links TRBV9 with TRBJ2-1, with D uncertain. Trimming stripped 2 bases from V and 0 bases from J, with 12 bases between. Looked up from germline, CDR1 is SGDLS and CDR2 is YYNGEE. CDR3 length: 16 amino acids. The CDR3 DNA reads TGTGCCAGCAGCGTTGGAGCGATTAGCTCCTACAATGAGCAGTTCTTC. This sequence encodes CASSVGAISSYNEQFF.

This clone was counted only a few times. The chain carries TRBV5-1 and TRBJ2-1, with 7 nucleotides matching TRBD2. Per germline, CDR1 SGHRS and CDR2 YFSETQ. The CDR3 runs 15 residues. The trim removed 5 bases at V and 4 bases at J, leaving 9 bases unmatched. CDR3 nucleotide sequence: TGCGCCAGCAGTCAGATAGCGGGCTCTTACAATGAGCAGTTCTTC. Amino acids: CASSQIAGSYNEQFF.

The V call is TRBV7-3, the J call TRBJ2-1; 12 positions match TRBD2. CDR3 length equals 15 residues. V lost 5 bases, J lost 4 bases, and 3 bases stayed unmatched. The germline V gene has CDR1 SGHTA and CDR2 FQGTGA. CDR3: CASSPTSGSYNEQFF. DNA of the CDR3: TGTGCCAGCAGCCCGACTAGCGGGAGTTACAATGAGCAGTTCTTC.

The rearrangement uses TRBV7-2 and TRBJ2-3; a weak D match, TRBD1 (5 bases). Trimming shortened V by 1 base and J by 3 bases, and 11 bases separated the two germline ends. This CDR3 has 15 residues. The V gene's germline CDR1 is SGHTA and CDR2 FQGNSA. DNA for the CDR3: TGTGCCAGCAGCTTAGACAGGACGAGAACAGATACGCAGTATTTT. The encoded protein is CASSLDRTRTDTQYF.

The chain is built from TRBV30 and TRBJ2-5; 12 bases fit TRBD2. With 5 bases clipped from V and 0 bases from J, the junction kept 4 bases outside the gene matches. Germline CDR1 GTSNPN, CDR2 SVGIG (reference sequence). CDR3 length: 15 residues. The CDR3 reads CAWAGLAGNQETQYF. The CDR3 DNA reads TGTGCCTGGGCCGGACTAGCGGGGAACCAAGAGACCCAGTACTTC.

This clone was detected only a few times. The chain recombines TRBV5-1 with TRBJ2-1; no clear D. The CDR3 is 12 residues long. V was pared by 0 bases and J by 6 bases, with 4 bases between. Germline assignment: CDR1 SGHRS and CDR2 YFSETQ. CDR3 DNA sequence: TGCGCCAGCAGCTTGGACGGCAATGAGCAGTTCTTC. It is translated as CASSLDGNEQFF.

In regard to this clone: Additional DNA sequences in this sample encode the identical CDR3. The chain employs TRBV7-9 and TRBJ1-5, with 10 bases that match TRBD1. In germline, CDR1 is SEHNR, CDR2 FQNEAQ (reference sequence). The CDR3 spans 13 residues. After removal of 5 bases from V and 5 bases from J, the junction contained 0 bases not matched to a gene. The CDR3 is CASSGTGDQPQHF. Written as DNA, the CDR3 is TGTGCCAGCAGCGGGACAGGGGATCAGCCCCAGCATTTT.